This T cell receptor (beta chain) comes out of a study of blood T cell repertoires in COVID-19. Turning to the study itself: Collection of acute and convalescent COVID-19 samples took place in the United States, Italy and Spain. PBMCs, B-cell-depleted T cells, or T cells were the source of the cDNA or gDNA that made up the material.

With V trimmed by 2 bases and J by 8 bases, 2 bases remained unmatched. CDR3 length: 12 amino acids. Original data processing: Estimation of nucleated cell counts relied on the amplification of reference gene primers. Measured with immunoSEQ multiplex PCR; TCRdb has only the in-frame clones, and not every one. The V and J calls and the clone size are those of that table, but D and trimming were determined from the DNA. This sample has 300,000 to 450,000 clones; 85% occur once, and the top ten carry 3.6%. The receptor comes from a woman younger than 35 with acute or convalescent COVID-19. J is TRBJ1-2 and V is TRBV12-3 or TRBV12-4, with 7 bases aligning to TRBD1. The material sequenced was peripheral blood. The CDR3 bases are TGTGCCAGCAGTTTACAGGGGGGCGGCTACACCTTC. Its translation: CASSLQGGGYTF.